The T cell receptor (beta chain) described here comes from a study of response to subunit inactivated influenza vaccine. Study observations and caveats: The authors proposed limited new T cell recruitment per seasonal influenza vaccination.

TCRdb recomputed calls from the RT-PCR reads with MiXCR, one row per CDR3 protein. Here the sample spans approximately 500,000 distinct CDR3 sequences, about 15% being singletons. The CDR3 is made up of 15 amino acids. V was cut by 7 bases and J by 1 base, with 16 bases left in between. CDR1 is SGHTA and CDR2 is FQGNSA in the germline V gene. On this clonotype: What it binds is not known.

The input for sequencing was PBMCs from blood, taken roughly 13 days after vaccination. This sequence was found in a man aged 50 to 59 who received an inactivated influenza vaccine. The chain carries TRBV7-2 and TRBJ1-1, with a tentative D call TRBD1 (5 bases). CDR3 region: CASTQRGSGNTEAFF. CDR3 nucleotide sequence: TGTGCCAGCACTCAAAGGGGCTCGGGGAACACTGAAGCTTTCTTT.